Each of the 7 T cell receptor beta chains below was sequenced from the same sample in a study of CD8 T cells in ankylosing spondylitis. MiXCR, run by TCRdb on the 5' RACE reads, gives a single entry per CDR3 protein. Seen here are under 400,000 distinct CDR3 sequences, approximately 10% observed once, and the top ten hold roughly 9.2%. Sequencing input: blood, either unsorted or a sorted T cell fraction (not recorded which). All receptors come from a female donor with ankylosing spondylitis or in good health (not recorded which).

This clonotype turned up a few times. The rearrangement links TRBV20-1 to TRBJ2-2, with D perhaps TRBD2 (5 bases). V was clipped by 7 bases and J by 4 bases, with 13 bases between them. The CDR3 spans 13 residues. The germline V gene has CDR1 DFQATT and CDR2 SNEGSKA (reference sequence). CDR3 in amino acids: CSVRGYFTGELFF. CDR3 DNA: TGCAGTGTACGGGGTTACTTCACCGGGGAGCTGTTTTTT.

This clonotype was counted ten times or more. The V gene is TRBV4-2, the J gene TRBJ2-5; 9 bases match TRBD2. The CDR3 loop spans 16 amino acids. V trimming: 0 bases; J trimming: 5 bases; junction bases outside the gene matches: 7. Germline V gene lookup returns CDR1 LGHNA and CDR2 YNFKEQ. CDR3 loop: CASSQDLSGGWETQYF. The CDR3 DNA is TGTGCCAGCAGCCAAGATCTAAGCGGGGGGTGGGAGACCCAGTACTTC.

This clonotype was counted many times. This chain connects TRBV5-1 to TRBJ1-1; D might be TRBD1 (5 bases). V shed 4 bases and J shed 3 bases, with 16 bases lying between them. The germline V gene encodes CDR1 SGHRS and CDR2 YFSETQ. This CDR3 is 15 amino acids long. The CDR3 sequence is CASSLGHAMDTEAFF. CDR3 nucleotides: TGCGCCAGCAGCCTCGGACACGCAATGGACACTGAAGCTTTCTTT.

This clonotype was detected many times. This chain links TRBV20-1 with TRBJ2-3; 13 nucleotides align to TRBD2. Trimming cost V 6 bases and J 3 bases; bases outside gene matches: 15. The CDR3 extends over 18 amino acids. Germline CDR1 reads DFQATT; CDR2 reads SNEGSKA (reference sequence). Written as DNA, the CDR3 is TGCAGTGCCACGTCCGGACTAGCGGGAGTGGGTGGTACAGATACGCAGTATTTT. Encoded protein: CSATSGLAGVGGTDTQYF.

This clonotype was picked up many times. This chain joins TRBV20-1 and TRBJ2-7; 13 nucleotides line up with TRBD2. The length of the CDR3 is 16 residues. Germline V gene sequence: CDR1 DFQATT, CDR2 SNEGSKA (reference sequence). Unmatched junction bases numbered 8, after V lost 0 bases and J lost 6 bases. The CDR3 region has the DNA TGCAGTGCTAGAGATGGACGGGGACTAGCGGGACTCGAGCAGTACTTC. It yields the protein CSARDGRGLAGLEQYF.

Remarks on this clonotype: A much larger clone lies a single base off, so this may be a read error. The CDR3 does not close with the conserved phenylalanine or tryptophan, likely indicating a read error. V and J are TRBV5-1 and TRBJ2-7; perhaps D is TRBD1 or TRBD2 (5 bases each). Germline V CDR1 and CDR2: SGHRS, YFSETQ. Deletions cut 5 bases from V and 3 bases from J, with 15 bases between. The CDR3 sequence is 14 residues long. The CDR3 sequence: CASSPSGTDYEQYL. CDR3 nucleotides: TGCGCCAGCAGTCCATCCGGGACGGACTACGAGCAGTACCTC.

This clonotype was observed many times. This chain connects TRBV12-3 or TRBV12-4 to TRBJ2-5; D is unresolved. The CDR3 is 13 residues long. V lost 5 bases and J lost 0, with 7 bases in between. The DNA of the CDR3 is TGTGCCAGCAGTCCTTCAGACCAAGAGACCCAGTACTTC. This gives the protein CASSPSDQETQYF.